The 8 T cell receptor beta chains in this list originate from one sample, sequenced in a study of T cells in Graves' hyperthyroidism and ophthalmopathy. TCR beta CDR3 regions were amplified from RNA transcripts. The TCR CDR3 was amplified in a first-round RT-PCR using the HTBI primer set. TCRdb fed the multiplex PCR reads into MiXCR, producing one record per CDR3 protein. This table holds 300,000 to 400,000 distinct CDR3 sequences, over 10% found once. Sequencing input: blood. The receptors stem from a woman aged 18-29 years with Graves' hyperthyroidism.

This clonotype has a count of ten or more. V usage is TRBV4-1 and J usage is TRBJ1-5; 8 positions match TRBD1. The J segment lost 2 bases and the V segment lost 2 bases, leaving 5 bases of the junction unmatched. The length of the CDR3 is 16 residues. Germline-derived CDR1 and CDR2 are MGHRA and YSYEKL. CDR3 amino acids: CASSQPGQGGNQPQHF. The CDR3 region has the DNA TGCGCCAGCAGCCAACCCGGACAGGGAGGCAATCAGCCCCAGCATTTT.

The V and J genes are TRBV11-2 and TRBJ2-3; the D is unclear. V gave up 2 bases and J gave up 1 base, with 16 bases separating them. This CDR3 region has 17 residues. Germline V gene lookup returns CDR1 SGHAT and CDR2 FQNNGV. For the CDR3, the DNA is TGTGCCAGCAGCTTATCGGTTCGAAGGATTGGCACAGATACGCAGTATTTT. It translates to CASSLSVRRIGTDTQYF.

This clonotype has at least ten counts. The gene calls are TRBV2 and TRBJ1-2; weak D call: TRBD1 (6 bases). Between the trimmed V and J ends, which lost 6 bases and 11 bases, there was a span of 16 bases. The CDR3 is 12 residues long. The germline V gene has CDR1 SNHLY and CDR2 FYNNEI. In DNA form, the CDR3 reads TGTGCCAGCAGACCTCGAGGGGGACGATACACCTTC. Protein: CASRPRGGRYTF.

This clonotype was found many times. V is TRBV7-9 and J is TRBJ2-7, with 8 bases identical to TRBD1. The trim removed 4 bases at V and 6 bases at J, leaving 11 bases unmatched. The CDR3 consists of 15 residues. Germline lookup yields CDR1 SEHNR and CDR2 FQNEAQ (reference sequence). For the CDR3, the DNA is TGTGCCAGCAGCTCCGCCGTGGGACAGGCGCTCGAGCAGTACTTC. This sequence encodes CASSSAVGQALEQYF.

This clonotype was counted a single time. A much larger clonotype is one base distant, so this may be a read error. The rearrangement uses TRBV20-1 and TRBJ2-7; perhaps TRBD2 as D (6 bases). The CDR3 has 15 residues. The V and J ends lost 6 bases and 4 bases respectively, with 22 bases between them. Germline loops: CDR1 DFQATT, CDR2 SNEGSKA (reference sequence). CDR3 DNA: TGCAGTGCAACGACTAACGGGAGTAGTAGGTACGAGCAGTACTTC. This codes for CSATTNGSSRYEQYF.

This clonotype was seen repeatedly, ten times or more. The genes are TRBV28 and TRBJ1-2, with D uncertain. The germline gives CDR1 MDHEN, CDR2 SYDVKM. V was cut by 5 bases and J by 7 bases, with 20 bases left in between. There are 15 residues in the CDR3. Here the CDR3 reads CASSPYTPPPGGYTF. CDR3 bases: TGTGCCAGCAGTCCTTATACCCCTCCCCCCGGTGGCTACACCTTC.

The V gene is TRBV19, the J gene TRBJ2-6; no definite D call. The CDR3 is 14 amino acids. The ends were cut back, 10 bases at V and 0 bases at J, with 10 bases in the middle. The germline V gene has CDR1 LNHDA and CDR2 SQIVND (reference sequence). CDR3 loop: CATQSPSGANVLTF. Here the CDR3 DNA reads TGTGCCACCCAATCCCCCTCTGGGGCCAACGTCCTGACTTTC.

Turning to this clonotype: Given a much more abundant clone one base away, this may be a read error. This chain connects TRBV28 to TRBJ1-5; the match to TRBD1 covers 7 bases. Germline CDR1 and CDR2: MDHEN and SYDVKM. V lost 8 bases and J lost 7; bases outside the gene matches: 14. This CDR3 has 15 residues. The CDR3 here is CASGSRSGGSQPQHF. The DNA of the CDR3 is TGTGCCAGCGGTTCCAGATCAGGGGGAAGCCAGCCCCAGCATTTT.